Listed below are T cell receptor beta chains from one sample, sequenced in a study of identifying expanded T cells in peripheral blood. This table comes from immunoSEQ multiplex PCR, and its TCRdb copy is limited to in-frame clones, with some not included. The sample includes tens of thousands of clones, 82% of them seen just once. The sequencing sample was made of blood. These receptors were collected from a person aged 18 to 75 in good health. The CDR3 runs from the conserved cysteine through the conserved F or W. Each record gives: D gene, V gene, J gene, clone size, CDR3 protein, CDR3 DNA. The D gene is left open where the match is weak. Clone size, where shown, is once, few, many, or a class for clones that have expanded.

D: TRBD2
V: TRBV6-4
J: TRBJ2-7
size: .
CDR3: CASSELAGESYEQYF
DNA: TGTGCCAGCAGTGAGCTAGCGGGAGAATCCTACGAGCAGTACTTC

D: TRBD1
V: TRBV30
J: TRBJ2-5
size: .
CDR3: CAGDSLEGETQYF
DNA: TGTGCCGGGGACAGTCTGGAAGGAGAGACCCAGTACTTC

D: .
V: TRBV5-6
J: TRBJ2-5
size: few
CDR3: CASSPGVQETQYF
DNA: TGTGCCAGCAGCCCAGGGGTTCAAGAGACCCAGTACTTC

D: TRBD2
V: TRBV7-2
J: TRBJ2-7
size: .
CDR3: CASSSTSGYEQYF
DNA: TGTGCCAGCAGTTCGACTAGCGGGTACGAGCAGTACTTC

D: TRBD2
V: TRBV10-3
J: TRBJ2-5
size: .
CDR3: CASSSPLLAGGETQYF
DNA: TGTGCCAGCAGTTCCCCCTTGCTAGCGGGGGGTGAGACCCAGTACTTC

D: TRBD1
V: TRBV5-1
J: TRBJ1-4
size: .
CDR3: CASSSGGLYEKLFF
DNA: TGCGCCAGCAGCTCAGGGGGGCTCTATGAAAAACTGTTTTTT

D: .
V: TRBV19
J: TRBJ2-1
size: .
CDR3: CATAGTHLRNEQFF
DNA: TGTGCCACTGCCGGGACGCACCTTAGGAATGAGCAGTTCTTC

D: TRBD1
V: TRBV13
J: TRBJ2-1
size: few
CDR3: CASSLVYGGQGTYNEQFF
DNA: TGTGCCAGCAGCTTAGTCTATGGGGGACAGGGGACCTACAATGAGCAGTTCTTC

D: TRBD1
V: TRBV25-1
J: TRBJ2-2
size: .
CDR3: CASSAFKGAGELFF
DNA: TGTGCCAGCAGTGCTTTCAAGGGGGCAGGGGAGCTGTTTTTT

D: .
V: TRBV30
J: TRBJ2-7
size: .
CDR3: CAWSPGHSGGEQYF
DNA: TGTGCCTGGAGCCCAGGACATAGCGGAGGCGAGCAGTACTTC

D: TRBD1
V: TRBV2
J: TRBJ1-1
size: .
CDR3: CASTRTGSLGTEAFF
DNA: TGTGCCAGCACTAGGACAGGGAGCCTTGGCACTGAAGCTTTCTTT

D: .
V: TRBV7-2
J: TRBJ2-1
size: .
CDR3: CASSFDGGLSYNEQFF
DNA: TGTGCCAGCAGCTTCGACGGGGGCCTCTCCTACAATGAGCAGTTCTTC

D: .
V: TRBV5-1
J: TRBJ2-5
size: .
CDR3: CASSLKPGPTTYF
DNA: TGCGCCAGCAGCCTGAAGCCGGGACCCACGACCTACTTC

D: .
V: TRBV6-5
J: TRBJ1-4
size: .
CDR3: CASSPGGREKLFF
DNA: TGTGCCAGCAGTCCGGGGGGGCGGGAAAAACTGTTTTTT

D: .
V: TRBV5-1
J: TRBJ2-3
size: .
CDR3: CASSLDGVSTDTQYF
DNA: TGCGCCAGCAGCTTGGACGGAGTTAGCACAGATACGCAGTATTTT

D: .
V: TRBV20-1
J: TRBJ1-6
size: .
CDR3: CSAESGGPLHF
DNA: TGCAGTGCTGAGAGTGGGGGTCCCCTCCACTTT

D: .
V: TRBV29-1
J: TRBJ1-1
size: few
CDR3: CSVRAAMNTEAFF
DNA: TGCAGCGTTAGGGCAGCGATGAACACTGAAGCTTTCTTT

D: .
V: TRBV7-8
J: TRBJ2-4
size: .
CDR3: CASSSEAGNKNIQYF
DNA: TGTGCCAGCAGCTCCGAGGCGGGTAACAAAAACATTCAGTACTTC

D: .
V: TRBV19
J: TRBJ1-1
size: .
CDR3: CASSMGRRMNTEAFF
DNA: TGTGCCAGTAGTATGGGCCGTAGGATGAACACTGAAGCTTTCTTT

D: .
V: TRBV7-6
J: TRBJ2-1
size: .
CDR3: CASSLTETRYEQFF
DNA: TGTGCCAGCAGCTTAACCGAAACTAGGTATGAGCAGTTCTTC

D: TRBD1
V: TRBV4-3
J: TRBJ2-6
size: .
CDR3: CASSQVGKGANSGANVLTF
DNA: TGCGCCAGCAGCCAAGTCGGAAAGGGGGCTAACTCTGGGGCCAACGTCCTGACTTTC

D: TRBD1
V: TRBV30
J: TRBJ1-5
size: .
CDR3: CAWSAPGGPQHF
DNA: TGTGCCTGGAGTGCACCAGGGGGCCCCCAGCATTTT

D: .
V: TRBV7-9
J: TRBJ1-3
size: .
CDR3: CASSLGPLSGNTIYF
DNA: TGTGCCAGCAGCTTAGGCCCCCTTTCTGGAAACACCATATATTTT

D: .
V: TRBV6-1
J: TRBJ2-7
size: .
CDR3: CAGSEAWQGTIYEQYF
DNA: TGTGCCGGCAGTGAAGCGTGGCAGGGGACAATCTACGAGCAGTACTTC

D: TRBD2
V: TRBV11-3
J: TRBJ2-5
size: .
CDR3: CASSFRTSGSVETQYF
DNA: TGTGCCAGCAGCTTCAGGACTAGCGGGTCCGTGGAGACCCAGTACTTC

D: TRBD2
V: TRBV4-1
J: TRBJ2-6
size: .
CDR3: CASSLIAAELAKGSGANVLTF
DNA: TGCGCCAGCAGCCTAATCGCTGCGGAACTAGCGAAGGGCTCTGGGGCCAACGTCCTGACTTTC

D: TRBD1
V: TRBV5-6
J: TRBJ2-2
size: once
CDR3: CASSRDRGSTGELFF
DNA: TGTGCCAGCAGCCGGGACAGGGGCTCCACCGGGGAGCTGTTTTTT

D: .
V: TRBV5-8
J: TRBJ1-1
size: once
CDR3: CASSLARRARERTEAFF
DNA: TGTGCCAGCAGCTTGGCCCGGCGAGCCCGGGAACGGACTGAAGCTTTCTTT

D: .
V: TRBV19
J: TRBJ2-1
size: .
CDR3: CASSMMGGTMQFF
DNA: TGTGCCAGTAGTATGATGGGGGGCACCATGCAGTTCTTC

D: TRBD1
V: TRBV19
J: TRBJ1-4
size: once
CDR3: CASSKRDRVEKLFF
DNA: TGTGCCAGTAGCAAACGGGACAGGGTTGAAAAACTGTTTTTT

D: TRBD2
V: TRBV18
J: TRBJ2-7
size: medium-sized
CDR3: CASSPPRRGLTYEQYF
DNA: TGTGCCAGCTCACCACCGAGAAGGGGACTAACCTACGAGCAGTACTTC

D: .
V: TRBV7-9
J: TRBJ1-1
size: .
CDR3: CASSRQSPNTEAFF
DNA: TGTGCCAGCAGCCGGCAATCGCCGAACACTGAAGCTTTCTTT

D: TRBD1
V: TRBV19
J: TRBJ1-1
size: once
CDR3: CASSIKGQRQNTEAFF
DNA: TGTGCCAGTAGTATTAAGGGACAGAGACAGAACACTGAAGCTTTCTTT

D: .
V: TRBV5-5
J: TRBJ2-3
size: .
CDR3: CASSRRTNTDTQYF
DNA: TGTGCCAGCAGCCGCAGGACTAACACAGATACGCAGTATTTT

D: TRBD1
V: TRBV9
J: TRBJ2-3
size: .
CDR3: CASSPKSDRGSTDTQYF
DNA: TGTGCCAGCAGCCCCAAATCGGACAGGGGCAGCACAGATACGCAGTATTTT

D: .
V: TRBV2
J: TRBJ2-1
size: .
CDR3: CASSESPMRVRSYNEQFF
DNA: TGTGCCAGCAGTGAAAGCCCCATGAGGGTAAGGTCCTACAATGAGCAGTTCTTC

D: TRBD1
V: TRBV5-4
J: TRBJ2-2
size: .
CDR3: CASSPGQTFTGELFF
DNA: TGTGCCAGCAGCCCGGGACAGACATTCACCGGGGAGCTGTTTTTT

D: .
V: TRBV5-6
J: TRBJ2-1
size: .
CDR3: CASSMTDNEQFF
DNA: TGTGCCAGCAGTATGACTGACAATGAGCAGTTCTTC

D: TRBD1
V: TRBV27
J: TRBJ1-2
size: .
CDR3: CASSLREGAHGYTF
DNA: TGTGCCAGCAGTTTAAGGGAGGGGGCCCATGGCTACACCTTC

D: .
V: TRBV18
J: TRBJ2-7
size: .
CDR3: CASSTTKALSEQYF
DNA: TGTGCCAGCTCAACCACCAAGGCCCTGTCGGAGCAGTACTTC

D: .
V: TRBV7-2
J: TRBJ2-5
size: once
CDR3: CASSLGPTQETQYF
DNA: TGTGCCAGCAGCTTAGGGCCCACCCAAGAGACCCAGTACTTC